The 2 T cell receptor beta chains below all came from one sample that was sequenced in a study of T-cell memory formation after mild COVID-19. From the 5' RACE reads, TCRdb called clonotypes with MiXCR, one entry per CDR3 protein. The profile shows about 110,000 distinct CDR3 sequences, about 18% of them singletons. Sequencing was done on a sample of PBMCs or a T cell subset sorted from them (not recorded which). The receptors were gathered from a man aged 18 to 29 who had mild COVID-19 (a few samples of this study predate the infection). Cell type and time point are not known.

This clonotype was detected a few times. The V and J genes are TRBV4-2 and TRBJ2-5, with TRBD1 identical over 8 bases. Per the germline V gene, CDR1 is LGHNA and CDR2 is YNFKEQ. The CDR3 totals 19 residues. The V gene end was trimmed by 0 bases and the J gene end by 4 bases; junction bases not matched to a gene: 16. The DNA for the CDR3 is TGTGCCAGCAGCCAAGAAAGTGTGTCCGGGACAGGAATGACAGAGACCCAGTACTTC. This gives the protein CASSQESVSGTGMTETQYF.

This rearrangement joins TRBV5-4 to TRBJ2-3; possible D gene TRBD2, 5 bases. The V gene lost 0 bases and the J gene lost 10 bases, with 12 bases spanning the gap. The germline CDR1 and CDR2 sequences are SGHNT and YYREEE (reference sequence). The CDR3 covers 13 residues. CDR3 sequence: CASSLGLAGSQYF. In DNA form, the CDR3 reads TGTGCCAGCAGCTTGGGTCTCGCGGGTTCGCAGTATTTT.